This T cell receptor beta chain was recovered during a study of blood T cell repertoires in COVID-19. CDR1 and CDR2 from the germline V gene are MNHNY and SVGAGI (reference sequence). V was cut by 6 bases and J by 3 bases, with 9 bases left in between. The CDR3 runs 12 residues. Seattle researchers signed up patients amid active infection and tracked them longitudinally. TCRdb keeps only in-frame clones here, not all; method: immunoSEQ multiplex PCR. Seen here are about 150,000 clones, around 89% observed once, and the top ten hold 2.5%. The clonotype was recovered from a human donor with COVID-19, enrolled during active disease. The donor label of this sample is uncertain. The chain has TRBV6-6 and TRBJ2-7; a possible D gene is TRBD1 (5 bases). The source material was peripheral blood. The CDR3 sequence is CASRTDSYEQYF. CDR3 sequence (DNA): TGTGCCAGCAGGACCGACAGCTACGAGCAGTACTTC.